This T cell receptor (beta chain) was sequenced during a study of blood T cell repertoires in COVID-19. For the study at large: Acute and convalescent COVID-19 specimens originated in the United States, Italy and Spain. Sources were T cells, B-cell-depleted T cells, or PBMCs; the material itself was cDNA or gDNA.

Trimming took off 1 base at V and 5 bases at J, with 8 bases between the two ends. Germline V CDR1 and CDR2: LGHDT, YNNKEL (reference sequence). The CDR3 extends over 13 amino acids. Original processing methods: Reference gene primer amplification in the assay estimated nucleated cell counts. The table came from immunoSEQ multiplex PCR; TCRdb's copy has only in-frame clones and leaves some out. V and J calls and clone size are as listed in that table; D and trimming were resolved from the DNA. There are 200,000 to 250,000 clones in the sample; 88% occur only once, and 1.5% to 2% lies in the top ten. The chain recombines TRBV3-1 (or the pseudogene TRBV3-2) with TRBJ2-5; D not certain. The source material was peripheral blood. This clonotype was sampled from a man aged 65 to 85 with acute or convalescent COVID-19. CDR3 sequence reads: CASSQVLRETQYF. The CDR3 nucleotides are TGTGCCAGCAGCCAAGTTCTGCGGGAGACCCAGTACTTC.